Presented here are 23 T cell receptor beta chains from one specimen sequenced in a study of cytomegalovirus exposure and HLA in healthy donors. It was with 60 Vbeta and 13 Jbeta primers that the PCR ran. Profiling relied on immunoSEQ multiplex PCR, and the TCRdb table lists in-frame clones only, not all of them. This specimen shows approximately 58,000 clones; the ten leading clones hold approximately 5%. Sequencing was performed on PBMCs. These receptors were taken from a young man in good health and CMV-seropositive.

V and J are TRBV30 and TRBJ1-2; 7 bases fit TRBD1. Germline trimming cut 4 bases from V and 5 bases from J; bases unmatched to any gene: 7. This CDR3 has 13 amino acids. From germline, CDR1 is GTSNPN and CDR2 SVGIG (reference sequence). The DNA for the CDR3 is TGTGCCTGGACCGAGACAGGGAGGTATGGCTACACCTTC. This translates into CAWTETGRYGYTF. The full variable domain, its missing parts supplied by reference TRBV30 and TRBJ1-2, is SQTIHQWPATLVQPVGSPLSLECTVEGTSNPNLYWYRQAAGRGLQLLFYSVGIGQISSEVPQNLSASRPQDRQFILSSKKLLLSDSGFYLCAWTETGRYGYTFGSGTRLTVV.

The chain carries TRBV6-6 and TRBJ2-7; TRBD1 aligns across 8 bases. This CDR3 is built from 15 residues. Germline V gene lookup returns CDR1 MNHNY and CDR2 SVGAGI (reference sequence). The J segment lost 2 bases and the V segment lost 5 bases, leaving 8 bases of the junction unmatched. The CDR3 spells CASSDRGRSAYEQYF. The DNA of the CDR3 is TGTGCCAGCAGTGACAGGGGTCGAAGCGCCTACGAGCAGTACTTC.

The chain joins TRBV6-4 to TRBJ2-2, with D possibly TRBD1 on 6 matching bases. The CDR3 has 15 residues. The V and J ends lost 6 bases and 1 base respectively, with 12 bases between them. Germline V CDR1 and CDR2: MRHNA, SNTAGT. This chain's CDR3 is CASSVQGENTGELFF. As DNA, the CDR3 is TGTGCCAGCAGCGTACAGGGCGAGAACACCGGGGAGCTGTTTTTT.

V gene TRBV29-1 combines with J gene TRBJ1-3, with 7 bases identical to TRBD1. The germline V gene encodes CDR1 SQVTM and CDR2 ANQGSEA. This CDR3 has 13 amino acids. Trimming removed 7 bases from V and 2 bases from J; junction bases left unmatched: 5. The CDR3 reads CSAGTEPGNTIYF. The DNA for the CDR3 is TGCAGCGCCGGGACAGAACCTGGAAACACCATATATTTT. The whole variable domain, remainder taken from reference TRBV29-1 and TRBJ1-3, is SAVISQKPSRDICQRGTSLTIQCQVDSQVTMMFWYRQQPGQSLTLIATANQGSEATYESGFVIDKFPISRPNLTFSTLTVSNMSPEDSSIYLCSAGTEPGNTIYFGEGSWLTVV.

The rearrangement uses TRBV6-5 and TRBJ1-2; 8 bases are a match to TRBD1. Germline loops: CDR1 MNHEY, CDR2 SVGAGI. The junction had 12 bases not matched to a gene; V was cut back by 4 bases and J by 8 bases. CDR3 length: 15 amino acids. The CDR3 DNA follows: TGTGCCAGCAGTTGGTCAGGTGGCAGGGGGCTCGGCTACACCTTC. Translating it yields CASSWSGGRGLGYTF.

The chain combines TRBV7-8 with TRBJ1-6; no clear D. The CDR3 has 15 residues. V lost 3 bases, J lost 8 bases, and 14 bases lay in between. Looked up from germline, CDR1 is SGHVS and CDR2 is FQNEAQ. CDR3 region: CASSLPGLGDSPLHF. In nucleotides, the CDR3 is TGTGCCAGCAGCTTGCCGGGTCTCGGGGATTCACCCCTCCACTTT.

This sequence joins TRBV6-6 and TRBJ2-1; D not certain. V lost 2 bases and J lost 1, with 9 bases in between. Germline CDR1 is MNHNY and CDR2 is SVGAGI (reference sequence). The CDR3 spans 15 residues. The CDR3 bases are TGTGCCAGCAGTTACCTCGGTGGTTCCTACAATGAGCAGTTCTTC. Encoded protein: CASSYLGGSYNEQFF.

This sequence joins TRBV6-1 and TRBJ1-5; 10 nucleotides match TRBD1. The CDR3 is 18 amino acids. The germline V gene has CDR1 MNHNS and CDR2 SASEGT. V shed 1 base and J 3 bases; nucleotides not matched to a gene: 9. The CDR3 region is CASSEEGTGVNPNQPQHF. DNA of the CDR3: TGTGCCAGCAGTGAAGAGGGGACAGGGGTCAACCCCAATCAGCCCCAGCATTTT.

The genes are TRBV15 and TRBJ2-1; TRBD1 matches 12 bases. Losses at the gene ends were 0 bases for V and 8 bases for J; bases not matched to a gene: 5. Germline V CDR1 and CDR2: LNHNV, YYDKDF (reference sequence). The CDR3 spans 16 residues. Written as DNA, the CDR3 is TGTGCCACCAGCAGAGAAGGGACAGGGGGCGTGGATGAGCAGTTCTTC. Translation: CATSREGTGGVDEQFF.

V usage is TRBV18 and J usage is TRBJ2-3, with D tentatively TRBD2 (6 bases). The CDR3 runs to 16 residues. Germline-derived CDR1 and CDR2 are KGHSH and LQKENI. The germline V and J ends were trimmed by 3 bases and 2 bases, with 15 bases remaining between them. The CDR3 loop reads CASSPGVGTYTDTQYF. CDR3 sequence (DNA): TGTGCCAGCTCACCGGGGGTAGGGACTTACACAGATACGCAGTATTTT.

This chain connects TRBV19 to TRBJ2-5; 7 nucleotides align to TRBD1. Near its end, the DNA agrees better with TRBJ2-7, so the J call may be wrong. The germline gives CDR1 LNHDA, CDR2 SQIVND (reference sequence). This CDR3 contains 14 residues. The CDR3 DNA reads TGTGCCAGTAGGCCGACAGGGAGCTCCTACGAGCAGTACTTC. It is translated as CASRPTGSSYEQYF.

The CDR3 here is CASGTAYEQYF. The CDR3, as DNA: TGCGCCAGCGGGACAGCCTACGAGCAGTACTTC. The rearrangement joins TRBV4-1 to TRBJ2-7; TRBD1 matches 7 bases. Germline V lookup: CDR1 MGHRA, CDR2 YSYEKL. The CDR3 has 11 amino acids. With 8 bases clipped from V and 2 bases from J, the junction kept 0 bases outside the gene matches.

As to this clone: The sample carries other DNA sequences with the same CDR3. This chain links TRBV4-1 with TRBJ2-3; D might be TRBD2 (5 bases). The CDR3 sequence is 16 residues long. The V and J ends lost 2 bases and 3 bases respectively, with 15 bases between them. Germline-derived CDR1 and CDR2 are MGHRA and YSYEKL. The CDR3 reads CASSQPGGRRTDTQYF. CDR3 coding DNA: TGCGCCAGCAGCCAACCCGGTGGCAGGAGGACAGATACGCAGTATTTT.

The rearrangement links TRBV7-8 to TRBJ2-5; D perhaps matches TRBD2 (5 bases). The tail of the sequence fits TRBJ2-7 better, so the J call may be wrong. CDR3 length: 15 residues. CDR1 SGHVS and CDR2 FQNEAQ come from the germline V gene. Here the CDR3 reads CASSLVGLNSYEQYF. DNA of the CDR3: TGTGCCAGCAGCCTGGTCGGACTTAACTCCTACGAGCAGTACTTC.

The chain uses TRBV30 and TRBJ1-2; D gene uncertain. The CDR3 is 13 amino acids. Trimming stripped 1 base from V and 6 bases from J, with 12 bases between. Per the germline V gene, CDR1 is GTSNPN and CDR2 is SVGIG (reference sequence). The DNA for the CDR3 is TGTGCCTGGAGTGAGACATCCCTCCATGGCTACACCTTC. Translating gives CAWSETSLHGYTF.

The chain carries TRBV7-9 and TRBJ2-3; 7 bases agree with TRBD1. The V gene end was trimmed by 2 bases and the J gene end by 0 bases; junction bases not matched to a gene: 2. The length of the CDR3 is 15 residues. Germline V gene sequence: CDR1 SEHNR, CDR2 FQNEAQ (reference sequence). The CDR3 DNA sequence: TGTGCCAGCAGCTTATCAGGGGGTAGCACAGATACGCAGTATTTT. Residues: CASSLSGGSTDTQYF.

The chain employs TRBV19 and TRBJ2-1, with a possible D match to TRBD2 (6 bases). The CDR3 sequence is 15 residues long. CDR1 LNHDA and CDR2 SQIVND come from the germline V gene (reference sequence). V was cut by 3 bases and J by 9 bases, with 18 bases left in between. DNA for the CDR3: TGTGCCAGTAGTATTCCGGGCGGAGGGGTAGGTGAGCAGTTCTTC. This gives the protein CASSIPGGGVGEQFF.

The chain employs TRBV20-1 and TRBJ1-2; D is uncertain. V was trimmed by 6 bases and J by 7 bases, leaving 12 bases between them. CDR3 length: 11 amino acids. Germline V lookup: CDR1 DFQATT, CDR2 SNEGSKA (reference sequence). CDR3 coding DNA: TGCAGTGCCCGGGAAGGCTTTGGCTACACCTTC. Amino acid sequence: CSAREGFGYTF.

This rearrangement joins TRBV7-3 to TRBJ2-1; D unclear. Germline values: CDR1 SGHTA, CDR2 FQGTGA. The germline V and J ends were trimmed by 5 bases and 5 bases, with 10 bases remaining between them. The CDR3 is 13 amino acids. This CDR3 is CASSPGSDNEQFF. The CDR3 nucleotides read TGTGCCAGCAGCCCGGGTTCTGACAATGAGCAGTTCTTC.

The chain employs TRBV13 and TRBJ2-3; D unresolved. V lost 0 bases, J lost 1 base, and 5 bases lay in between. There are 14 residues in the CDR3. CDR1 PRHDT and CDR2 FYEKMQ come from the germline V gene (reference sequence). The chain's CDR3 is CASSLGARTDTQYF. CDR3 sequence (DNA): TGTGCCAGCAGCTTAGGGGCACGCACAGATACGCAGTATTTT.

The V and J genes are TRBV19 and TRBJ2-7; 8 bases fit TRBD1. Germline CDR1 is LNHDA and CDR2 is SQIVND (reference sequence). V trimming: 4 bases; J trimming: 7 bases; junction bases outside the gene matches: 6. CDR3 length: 13 amino acids. The CDR3: CASSTDRANEQYF. For the CDR3, the DNA is TGTGCCAGTAGTACGGACAGGGCGAATGAGCAGTACTTC.

The chain is built from TRBV9 and TRBJ2-1; D is uncertain. CDR1 and CDR2 from the germline V gene are SGDLS and YYNGEE. V lost 0 bases to trimming and J lost 6 bases, with 10 bases between them. The CDR3 has 14 residues. As DNA, the CDR3 is TGTGCCAGCAGCGTAGCTTCGTGGGCCAATGAGCAGTTCTTC. Its translation is CASSVASWANEQFF.

J is TRBJ1-2 and V is TRBV5-1; D is perhaps TRBD1 (6 bases). Trimming shortened V by 0 bases and J by 4 bases, and 10 bases separated the two germline ends. In germline, CDR1 is SGHRS, CDR2 YFSETQ. The CDR3 contains 14 residues. The CDR3 loop is CASSLAQGSYGYTF. CDR3 bases: TGCGCCAGCAGCTTGGCCCAGGGGTCCTATGGCTACACCTTC.